This TCR beta chain appears in the sequencing data of a study of cytomegalovirus exposure and HLA in healthy donors. Study-wide points: Among TCR beta chains, those listed as cytomegalovirus-associated numbered about 150. It was confirmed in vitro that a few of the CMV-associated chains were specific for CMV antigens.

Concerning this clone: The antigen is unknown.

The PCR contained 60 Vbeta and 13 Jbeta primers. Here immunoSEQ multiplex PCR was the method, and the copy in TCRdb shows in-frame clones only, minus some. The sample shows some 150,000 clones, around 81% of them seen only once. Germline CDR1 and CDR2: MDHEN and SYDVKM. V was cut by 7 bases and J by 7 bases, with 20 bases left in between. The CDR3 runs to 15 residues. Input material: PBMCs. The chain links TRBV28 to TRBJ1-5, with a weak D call TRBD1 (5 bases). The sequence was obtained from a woman in her 50s in good health and CMV-seronegative. In DNA form, the CDR3 reads TGTGCCAGCAAGTTGTCTCTCGGGGAGGGGCAGCCCCAGCATTTT. As protein: CASKLSLGEGQPQHF.